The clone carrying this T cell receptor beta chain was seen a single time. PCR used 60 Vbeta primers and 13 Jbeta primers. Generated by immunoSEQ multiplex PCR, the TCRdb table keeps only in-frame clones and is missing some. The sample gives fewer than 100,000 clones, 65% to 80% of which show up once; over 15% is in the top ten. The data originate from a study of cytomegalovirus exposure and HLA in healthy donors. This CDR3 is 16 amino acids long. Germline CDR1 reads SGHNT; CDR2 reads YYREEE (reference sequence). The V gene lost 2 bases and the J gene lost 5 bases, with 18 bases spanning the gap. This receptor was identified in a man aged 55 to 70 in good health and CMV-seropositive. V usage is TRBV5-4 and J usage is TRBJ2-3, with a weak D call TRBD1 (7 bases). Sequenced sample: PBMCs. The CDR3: CASSFPGGGGLDTQYF. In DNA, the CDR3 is TGTGCCAGCAGCTTCCCCGGAGGGGGCGGATTAGATACGCAGTATTTT.